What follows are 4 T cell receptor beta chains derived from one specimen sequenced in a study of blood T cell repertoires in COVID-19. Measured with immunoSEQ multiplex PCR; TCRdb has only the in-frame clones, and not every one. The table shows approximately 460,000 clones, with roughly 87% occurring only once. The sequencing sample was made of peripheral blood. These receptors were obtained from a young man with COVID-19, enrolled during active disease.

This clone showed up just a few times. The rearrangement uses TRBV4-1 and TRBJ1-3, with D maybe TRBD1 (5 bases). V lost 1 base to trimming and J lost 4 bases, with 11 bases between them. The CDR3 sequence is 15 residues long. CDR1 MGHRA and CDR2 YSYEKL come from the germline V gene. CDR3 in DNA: TGCGCCAGCAGCCAAGTTGCGGACAAGGGAAACACCATATATTTT. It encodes CASSQVADKGNTIYF.

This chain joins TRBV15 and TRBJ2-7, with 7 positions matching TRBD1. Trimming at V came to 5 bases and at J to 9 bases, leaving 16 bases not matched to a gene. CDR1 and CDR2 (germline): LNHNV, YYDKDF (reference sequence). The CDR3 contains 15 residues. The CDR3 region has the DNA TGTGCCACCAGCTTTAGCCGGGACAGTACAGTGGGGCAGTACTTC. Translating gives CATSFSRDSTVGQYF.

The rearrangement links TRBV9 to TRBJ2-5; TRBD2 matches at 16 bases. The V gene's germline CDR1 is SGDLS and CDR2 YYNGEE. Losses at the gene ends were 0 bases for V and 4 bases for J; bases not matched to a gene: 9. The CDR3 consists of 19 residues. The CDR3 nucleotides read TGTGCCAGCAGCGTAGAGGCGGGGACTAGCGGGAGGGCCCTAGAGACCCAGTACTTC. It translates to CASSVEAGTSGRALETQYF.

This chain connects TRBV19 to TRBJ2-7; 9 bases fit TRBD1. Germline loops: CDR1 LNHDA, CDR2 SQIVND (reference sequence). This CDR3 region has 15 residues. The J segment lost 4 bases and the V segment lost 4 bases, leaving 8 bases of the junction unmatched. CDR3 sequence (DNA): TGTGCCAGTAGTAGAGGGACAGGGTCCTCTTACGAGCAGTACTTC. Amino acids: CASSRGTGSSYEQYF. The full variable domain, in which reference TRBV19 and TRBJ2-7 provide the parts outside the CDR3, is DGGITQSPKYLFRKEGQNVTLSCEQNLNHDAMYWYRQDPGQGLRLIYYSQIVNDFQKGDIAEGYSVSREKKESFPLTVTSAQKNPTAFYLCASSRGTGSSYEQYFGPGTRLTVT.